This TCR beta chain was profiled in a study of shared clonotypes between healthy human individuals. The study, taken as a whole, reports: Since donors were few, the genetic and exposure-history diversity represented was limited.

Every subset's genomic DNA went evenly onto several immunoSEQ plates. Tens of thousands of T cell genomes (about 210 ng DNA) went into each sorted-subset replicate. Original analysis: From ImmunoSEQ came sequences covering only the junction and carrying no quality scores, so filtering differed. Generated by immunoSEQ multiplex PCR, the TCRdb table keeps only in-frame clones and is missing some. The V and J calls and clone size come from that table; D and trimming were worked out from the DNA. Found here are some 2,100,000 clones, just over 90% of them singletons; the top ten hold under 2%. On this clone itself: What it recognizes is unknown. At the DNA level, this CDR3 is encoded by other sequences in the same sample as well.

CDR3 size: 16 residues. The V gene end was trimmed by 5 bases and the J gene end by 0 bases; junction bases not matched to a gene: 5. Germline lookup yields CDR1 SEHNR and CDR2 FQNEAQ (reference sequence). Naive CD8 cells, CD45RO-negative and positively selected for CCR7, excluded terminally differentiated effector memory CD45RA+ cells. V gene TRBV7-9 combines with J gene TRBJ2-1; 9 bases match TRBD2. The origin of this receptor is a man between 18 and 35 years old in good health. Some clones in this sample may be carry-over from other donors' samples. Sequencing input: naive CD8+ T cells from PBMCs. The CDR3 coding sequence is TGTGCCAGCAGCCTACTAGCGGGCAGCTCCTACAATGAGCAGTTCTTC. This encodes CASSLLAGSSYNEQFF.